This entry concerns a single TCR beta chain. This sample was taken from a study of T cells in Graves' hyperthyroidism and ophthalmopathy. Trimming shortened V by 5 bases and J by 4 bases, and 17 bases separated the two germline ends. CDR1 is SGHAT, CDR2 FQNNGV, per germline. The CDR3 spans 15 residues. RNA transcripts yielded amplified TCR beta CDR3 regions. Carried out on the TCR CDR3, a first-round RT-PCR used the HTBI primer set. MiXCR was run by TCRdb on the multiplex PCR reads, yielding one entry per CDR3 protein. The sample records under 700,000 distinct CDR3 sequences, around 15% being singletons.

The sequenced sample was blood. This chain joins TRBV11-2 and TRBJ2-5; D is uncertain. The sequence derives from a woman under 30 with Graves' hyperthyroidism. The CDR3 is CASSQRPVGLETQYF. The CDR3 bases are TGTGCCAGCAGCCAGAGACCGGTAGGGCTAGAGACCCAGTACTTC.